These T cell receptor beta chains were read from a single sample in a study of cytomegalovirus exposure and HLA in healthy donors. The protocol was immunoSEQ multiplex PCR, while the TCRdb copy is restricted to in-frame clones and leaves out a portion. In the table there are about 110,000 clones, 70% to 80% of which are singletons. The sequenced sample was PBMCs. These receptors came from a man aged 50 to 60 in good health and CMV-seropositive. Each CDR3 is given with its conserved first and last residue. D genes are given only for firm matches. Clone size is stated in some rows and not others, as once, few, many or a class when expanded.

size	D	V	J	DNA	CDR3
once	.	TRBV19	TRBJ1-5	TGTGCCAGTAGTGTAGGATCGTCGGTAGCCCAGCATTTT	CASSVGSSVAQHF
.	TRBD2	TRBV5-1	TRBJ2-7	TGCGCCAGCAGCTTGGACCTCACTAGCGGGGGTGACGAGCAGTACTTC	CASSLDLTSGGDEQYF
.	TRBD2	TRBV18	TRBJ2-3	TGTGCCAGCTCGGGGGGGAGTGGAGATACGCAGTATTTT	CASSGGSGDTQYF
.	.	TRBV11-2	TRBJ1-3	TGTGCCAGCAGCTTACCGGGACACCGAATTGGAAACACCATATATTTT	CASSLPGHRIGNTIYF
.	TRBD1	TRBV2	TRBJ2-5	TGTGCCAGCAGGGACAGGGTCGGCGGGGAGACCCAGTACTTC	CASRDRVGGETQYF
.	TRBD2	TRBV5-1	TRBJ2-3	TGCGCCAGCAGCTTCGGGACTAGCGGGGGAGATACGCAGTATTTT	CASSFGTSGGDTQYF
.	TRBD1	TRBV6-5	TRBJ1-2	TGTGCCAGCAGCCCCGGACAGGGAATTAACTATGGCTACACCTTC	CASSPGQGINYGYTF
few	.	TRBV9	TRBJ1-1	TGTGCCAGCTCCGCACAGGGTTTGAACACTGAAGCTTTCTTT	CASSAQGLNTEAFF
.	.	TRBV5-1	TRBJ1-4	TGCGCCAGCAGCTTGACAGAACCTAATGAAAAACTGTTTTTT	CASSLTEPNEKLFF
few	TRBD1	TRBV5-1	TRBJ2-3	TGCGCCAGCAGCCAAGGGACAGGTCCCGATACGCAGTATTTT	CASSQGTGPDTQYF
.	TRBD2	TRBV5-4	TRBJ2-3	TGTGCCAGCAGTAGGCCGACTAGCGGGAGCACAGATACGCAGTATTTT	CASSRPTSGSTDTQYF
few	.	TRBV27	TRBJ2-3	TGTGCCAGCAGTTTAGCGGGGGCCTACACAGATACGCAGTATTTT	CASSLAGAYTDTQYF
.	TRBD1	TRBV6-5	TRBJ1-4	TGTGCCAGCAGCCCAGCAAGACAGGGGAACGAAAAACTGTTTTTT	CASSPARQGNEKLFF
.	.	TRBV4-1	TRBJ1-1	TGCGCCAGCAGCCAAGGGCAGGTAATGAACACTGAAGCTTTCTTT	CASSQGQVMNTEAFF
once	TRBD1	TRBV19	TRBJ1-1	TGTGCCAGTAGTTTGGTGTCAGGGGGAGGGAACACTGAAGCTTTCTTT	CASSLVSGGGNTEAFF
.	.	TRBV6-6	TRBJ1-2	TGTGCCAGCAGTTACCGCCCAGGGGTGGAGGGCTACACCTTC	CASSYRPGVEGYTF
.	.	TRBV6-4	TRBJ1-5	TGTGCCAGCAGGTTGGATACCGGGGGTATTAATCAGCCCCAGCATTTT	CASRLDTGGINQPQHF
.	.	TRBV28	TRBJ1-5	TGTGCCAGCAGGAGAGGACAGAGGAATGGAAAAAAGCATTTT	CASRRGQRNGKKHF
.	.	TRBV7-9	TRBJ2-3	TGTGCCAGCAGCTTCCGAGCAGATACGCAGTATTTT	CASSFRADTQYF
.	TRBD2	TRBV5-1	TRBJ2-5	TGCGCCAGCAGCTTGGGTAGGCTAGCGGTTCCTCAAGAGACCCAGTACTTC	CASSLGRLAVPQETQYF
.	TRBD1	TRBV2	TRBJ2-7	TGTGCCAGCAGGATGACAGGGGCGGGGTACGAGCAGTACTTC	CASRMTGAGYEQYF
.	.	TRBV7-2	TRBJ2-3	TGTGCCAGCAGCCTAACGACTGGCACAGATACGCAGTATTTT	CASSLTTGTDTQYF
.	.	TRBV7-9	TRBJ2-7	TGTGCCAGCAGCTCAGGGACTTATAGTTACGAGCAGTACTTC	CASSSGTYSYEQYF
.	.	TRBV6-1	TRBJ2-7	TGTGCCAGCAGTGAATCGATAGGGGTTGGATACGAGCAGTACTTC	CASSESIGVGYEQYF
few	.	TRBV9	TRBJ1-5	TGTGCCAGCAGCTCCCGGCCTGAGGGTAATCAGCCCCAGCATTTT	CASSSRPEGNQPQHF
.	TRBD1	TRBV6-1	TRBJ1-1	TGTGCCAGCAGCGCCTCAGGGGGAACTGAAGCTTTCTTT	CASSASGGTEAFF
.	TRBD2	TRBV7-6	TRBJ2-7	TGTGCCAGCAGCTTAGGTAGCGGGAGGAACTCCTACGAGCAGTACTTC	CASSLGSGRNSYEQYF
.	.	TRBV5-4	TRBJ2-2	TGTGCCAGCAGCTTGGTATCAGGGGTAGGCACCGGGGAGCTGTTTTTT	CASSLVSGVGTGELFF
.	TRBD2	TRBV5-1	TRBJ2-7	TGCGCCAGCAGCTTAACTAGCGGGGGCCCTAGCTCCTACGAGCAGTACTTC	CASSLTSGGPSSYEQYF
.	.	TRBV5-5	TRBJ1-1	TGTGCCAGCAGCCCAGTAGGCAGGGAGAACACTGAAGCTTTCTTT	CASSPVGRENTEAFF
.	TRBD2	TRBV6-1	TRBJ2-1	TGTGCCAGCAGTGACCGGGGGGGGGTCGTCTACAATGAGCAGTTCTTC	CASSDRGGVVYNEQFF
.	.	TRBV27	TRBJ2-1	TGTGCCAGCACCTCGGGTGTAGAGCAGTTCTTC	CASTSGVEQFF
.	.	TRBV2	TRBJ2-1	TGTGCCAGCAGTGAACGGGAGGGACAGGGTAAAAATGAGCAGTTCTTC	CASSEREGQGKNEQFF
.	.	TRBV30	TRBJ2-1	TGTGCCTGGAGTGTACTGCGGGCTTACAATGAGCAGTTCTTC	CAWSVLRAYNEQFF
.	.	TRBV5-4	TRBJ2-1	TGTGCCAGCAGCTCCGGGGGGCCCTACAATGAGCAGTTCTTC	CASSSGGPYNEQFF
.	.	TRBV30	TRBJ2-6	TGTGCCTGGAGTTTCGGGGACTCTGGGGCCAACGTCCTGACTTTC	CAWSFGDSGANVLTF
.	.	TRBV29-1	TRBJ2-1	TGCAGCGTTTACTCAGGGCTTAACAATGAGCAGTTCTTC	CSVYSGLNNEQFF
.	.	TRBV27	TRBJ2-7	TGTGCCAGCAGTACCCCGGGTAGCTCCTACGAGCAGTACTTC	CASSTPGSSYEQYF
.	TRBD2	TRBV7-9	TRBJ2-2	TGTTCCAGCAGCTCCGGAATAGCGGGATTGTACACCGGGGAGCTGTTTTTT	CSSSSGIAGLYTGELFF
once	TRBD2	TRBV7-3	TRBJ2-2	TGTGCCAGCAGCCCAGTACCGGGACTAGCGGTAAACACCGGGGAGCTGTTTTTT	CASSPVPGLAVNTGELFF